What follows are 31 T cell receptor beta chains derived from one specimen sequenced in a study of cytomegalovirus exposure and HLA in healthy donors. PCR employed 60 Vbeta and 13 Jbeta primers. Data came from immunoSEQ multiplex PCR; TCRdb stores just in-frame clones and leaves some out. Found here are around 100,000 clones, 65% to 80% of them singletons; the top ten hold about 10%. The sequenced sample was PBMCs. These receptors were taken from a man in his forties or fifties in good health and CMV-seronegative.

This chain uses TRBV6-5 with TRBJ2-7; TRBD1 matches 8 bases. The germline gives CDR1 MNHEY, CDR2 SVGAGI. CDR3 length: 15 residues. The ends lost 8 bases at V and 6 bases at J; junction bases unmatched: 15. CDR3 amino acids: CASGSSRGRISEQYF. CDR3 nucleotide sequence: TGTGCCAGCGGGTCCTCCAGGGGGCGAATTTCCGAGCAGTACTTC.

The chain is built from TRBV29-1 and TRBJ1-1; 8 bases agree with TRBD1. V was pared by 5 bases and J by 3 bases, with 5 bases of the junction left unmatched. Germline lookup yields CDR1 SQVTM and CDR2 ANQGSEA. The CDR3 length is 13 residues. The CDR3, as DNA: TGCAGCGTTAAGGACAGGGCGCACACTGAAGCTTTCTTT. Encoded protein: CSVKDRAHTEAFF.

This clone appeared a single time. The genes are TRBV7-3 and TRBJ2-3; unclear D gene. The V gene lost 0 bases and the J gene lost 2 bases, with 9 bases spanning the gap. The CDR3 has 15 residues. CDR1 and CDR2 (germline): SGHTA, FQGTGA. The CDR3 loop reads CASSLTSVYTDTQYF. CDR3 coding DNA: TGTGCCAGCAGCTTAACATCCGTTTACACAGATACGCAGTATTTT. Full variable domain (missing parts from reference TRBV7-3 and TRBJ2-3): GAGVSQTPSNKVTEKGKYVELRCDPISGHTALYWYRQSLGQGPEFLIYFQGTGAADDSGLPNDRFFAVRPEGSVSTLKIQRTERGDSAVYLCASSLTSVYTDTQYFGPGTRLTVL.

In its sample, this clone was seen a few times. The rearrangement links TRBV5-1 to TRBJ2-7; 10 bases fit TRBD1. This CDR3 spans 14 amino acids. V gave up 0 bases and J gave up 5 bases; unmatched junction bases: 2. CDR1 and CDR2 (germline): SGHRS, YFSETQ. CDR3 in amino acids: CASSLGTGGNEQYF. The CDR3 DNA reads TGCGCCAGCAGCTTGGGGACAGGGGGAAACGAGCAGTACTTC. The entire variable domain, with the rest obtained from reference TRBV5-1 and TRBJ2-7, is as follows: KAGVTQTPRYLIKTRGQQVTLSCSPISGHRSVSWYQQTPGQGLQFLFEYFSETQRNKGNFPGRFSGRQFSNSRSEMNVSTLELGDSALYLCASSLGTGGNEQYFGPGTRLTVT.

This clone has just one count. The chain is built from TRBV28 and TRBJ2-5; 10 nucleotides align to TRBD2. The junction had 8 bases not matched to a gene; V was cut back by 3 bases and J by 7 bases. Germline V gene data show CDR1 as MDHEN and CDR2 as SYDVKM. There are 15 residues in the CDR3. The CDR3 nucleotides read TGTGCCAGCAGTTTTTTGAGCGGGGGGGTGGGGACCCAGTACTTC. Its protein is CASSFLSGGVGTQYF.

The chain couples TRBV7-9 to TRBJ2-5; D gene uncertain. CDR1 and CDR2 (germline): SEHNR, FQNEAQ (reference sequence). The CDR3 is 14 residues long. Trimming removed 6 bases from V and 1 base from J, with 12 bases in between. The CDR3 loop reads CASSPEKAQETQYF. The CDR3, as DNA: TGTGCCAGCAGTCCTGAGAAAGCCCAAGAGACCCAGTACTTC.

The V gene is TRBV9, the J gene TRBJ2-2; 8 bases match TRBD2. Germline CDR1 reads SGDLS; CDR2 reads YYNGEE. The CDR3 has 16 amino acids. With 6 bases clipped from V and 5 bases from J, the junction kept 12 bases outside the gene matches. CDR3 in DNA: TGTGCCAGCACCTCCAGTCGGGAGGGCCGTACCGGGGAGCTGTTTTTT. Protein sequence: CASTSSREGRTGELFF. Full variable domain (missing parts from reference TRBV9 and TRBJ2-2): DSGVTQTPKHLITATGQRVTLRCSPRSGDLSVYWYQQSLDQGLQFLIQYYNGEERAKGNILERFSAQQFPDLHSELNLSSLELGDSALYFCASTSSREGRTGELFFGEGSRLTVL.

V usage is TRBV4-2 and J usage is TRBJ2-5; TRBD1 is a possible D gene (6 bases). Trimming removed 0 bases from V and 2 bases from J, with 10 bases in between. There are 15 residues in the CDR3. CDR1 and CDR2 (germline): LGHNA, YNFKEQ. This CDR3 reads CASSQEGARQETQYF. The CDR3 region has the DNA TGTGCCAGCAGCCAAGAGGGGGCTCGACAAGAGACCCAGTACTTC.

This chain uses TRBV28 with TRBJ1-2; the match to TRBD1 covers 9 bases. CDR1 MDHEN and CDR2 SYDVKM come from the germline V gene. This CDR3 spans 14 amino acids. Trimming cost V 6 bases and J 3 bases; bases outside gene matches: 5. The DNA of the CDR3 is TGTGCCAGCAGGAAACAGGGGGCCGACTATGGCTACACCTTC. Protein sequence: CASRKQGADYGYTF.

This rearrangement joins TRBV27 to TRBJ2-7, with D perhaps matching TRBD2 (6 bases). The CDR3 totals 13 residues. The V end was cut by 3 bases, the J end by 2 bases, with 8 bases between. Germline V lookup: CDR1 MNHEY, CDR2 SMNVEV (reference sequence). CDR3 DNA sequence: TGTGCCAGCAGTTTCGGGAGCGCCTACGAGCAGTACTTC. Translation gives CASSFGSAYEQYF.

The chain employs TRBV19 and TRBJ1-2; D may be TRBD1 (6 bases). The CDR3 contains 14 residues. CDR1 and CDR2 from the germline V gene are LNHDA and SQIVND (reference sequence). Trimming cost V 3 bases and J 0 bases, with 8 bases left between them. CDR3 residues: CASSIGGANYGYTF. Here the CDR3 DNA reads TGTGCCAGTAGTATTGGGGGCGCTAACTATGGCTACACCTTC.

V is TRBV18 and J is TRBJ2-2, with 11 bases matching TRBD2. This CDR3 has 16 amino acids. V gave up 3 bases and J gave up 2 bases; unmatched junction bases: 2. Germline loops: CDR1 KGHSH, CDR2 LQKENI. The CDR3 DNA sequence: TGTGCCAGCTCACCTACTAGCGGGAGAAACACCGGGGAGCTGTTTTTT. Translation gives CASSPTSGRNTGELFF.

The chain has TRBV4-2 and TRBJ1-1, with TRBD1 matching 7 bases. This CDR3 has 15 residues. Germline trimming cut 1 base from V and 1 base from J; bases unmatched to any gene: 3. The V gene's germline CDR1 is LGHNA and CDR2 YNFKEQ. The CDR3 nucleotides are TGTGCCAGCAGCCAAGCAGGGGGGTCGAACACTGAAGCTTTCTTT. It codes for CASSQAGGSNTEAFF.

The chain uses TRBV6-1 and TRBJ2-7; maybe TRBD2 (6 bases). Germline V gene lookup returns CDR1 MNHNS and CDR2 SASEGT. Trimming removed 3 bases from V and 0 bases from J, with 12 bases in between. The CDR3 spans 15 residues. The CDR3 sequence: CASSDSGLPSYEQYF. The CDR3 coding sequence is TGTGCCAGCAGTGACTCGGGACTCCCCTCCTACGAGCAGTACTTC.

This chain links TRBV6-5 with TRBJ2-7; the match to TRBD2 covers 8 bases. The CDR3 sequence is 15 residues long. Trimming took 8 bases from V and 5 from J; bases not matched to a gene: 14. Germline CDR1 is MNHEY and CDR2 is SVGAGI. Here the CDR3 DNA reads TGTGCCAGCGGTCGGGGGGGACCAGGGGTGGACGAGCAGTACTTC. Its translation: CASGRGGPGVDEQYF.

The V gene is TRBV5-1, the J gene TRBJ2-3, with 9 bases that match TRBD1. Trimming took 2 bases from V and 1 from J; bases not matched to a gene: 8. The CDR3 spans 17 residues. Germline loops: CDR1 SGHRS, CDR2 YFSETQ. CDR3 nucleotides: TGCGCCAGCAGCTTTCGACAGGGGGGCCGTGGCACAGATACGCAGTATTTT. Amino acids: CASSFRQGGRGTDTQYF. The variable domain in full, completed from reference TRBV5-1 and TRBJ2-3, reads KAGVTQTPRYLIKTRGQQVTLSCSPISGHRSVSWYQQTPGQGLQFLFEYFSETQRNKGNFPGRFSGRQFSNSRSEMNVSTLELGDSALYLCASSFRQGGRGTDTQYFGPGTRLTVL.

The CDR3 DNA sequence: TGTGCCAGCCTCGAGGGAACTAGCACAGATACGCAGTATTTT. Protein product: CASLEGTSTDTQYF. The V call is TRBV28, the J call TRBJ2-3, with D possibly matching TRBD2 (5 bases). CDR3 length equals 14 residues. V was cut by 8 bases and J by 0 bases, with 12 bases left in between. Looked up from germline, CDR1 is MDHEN and CDR2 is SYDVKM.

The gene calls are TRBV19 and TRBJ2-3; the match to TRBD1 covers 7 bases. Trimming at V came to 9 bases and at J to 4 bases, leaving 7 bases not matched to a gene. This CDR3 is built from 13 residues. Germline V gene lookup returns CDR1 LNHDA and CDR2 SQIVND (reference sequence). This CDR3 is CASRQGEADTQYF. The CDR3 bases are TGTGCCAGCCGACAGGGTGAAGCAGATACGCAGTATTTT.

Of note for this clone: Other DNA sequences within the sample encode an identical CDR3. The CDR3 protein is CASSLSHSLYGYTF. The DNA for the CDR3 is TGTGCCAGCAGCTTATCCCACAGCCTCTATGGCTACACCTTC. The chain combines TRBV7-9 with TRBJ1-2; unclear D gene. V dropped 2 bases and J dropped 4 bases, with 11 bases sitting between them. The germline V gene has CDR1 SEHNR and CDR2 FQNEAQ (reference sequence). The length of the CDR3 is 14 residues.

A few counts support this clone. This chain connects TRBV4-1 to TRBJ1-5; 10 positions agree with TRBD1. The CDR3 is 15 residues long. Germline loops: CDR1 MGHRA, CDR2 YSYEKL. After removal of 2 bases from V and 7 bases from J, the junction contained 5 bases not matched to a gene. CDR3 DNA sequence: TGCGCCAGCAGCCAAACCCCGGGACAGGGGCAGCCCCAGCATTTT. Translated: CASSQTPGQGQPQHF.

The chain joins TRBV5-8 to TRBJ2-5; D might be TRBD1 (6 bases). Deletions cut 0 bases from V and 5 bases from J, with 14 bases between. The CDR3 loop spans 15 amino acids. From germline, CDR1 is SGHTS and CDR2 YDEGEE. The CDR3 loop is CASSLARTAEETQYF. CDR3 DNA sequence: TGTGCCAGCAGCTTGGCCAGGACAGCGGAGGAGACCCAGTACTTC.

The chain couples TRBV7-2 to TRBJ2-7; TRBD2 matches 13 bases. There are 16 residues in the CDR3. Germline CDR1 SGHTA, CDR2 FQGNSA. Germline trimming cut 1 base from V and 3 bases from J; bases unmatched to any gene: 3. This CDR3 reads CASSLDWTSGSYEQYF. The CDR3 region has the DNA TGTGCCAGCAGCTTAGATTGGACTAGCGGGAGCTACGAGCAGTACTTC.

The sample holds one count of this clone. V is TRBV7-9 and J is TRBJ1-5; D is possibly TRBD1 (6 bases). Germline V CDR1 and CDR2: SEHNR, FQNEAQ (reference sequence). This CDR3 has 17 amino acids. The V end lost 0 bases, the J end lost 4 bases, and 16 bases lay between the germline ends. The CDR3 spells CASSLASREGGNQPQHF. In nucleotides, the CDR3 is TGTGCCAGCAGCTTAGCGAGCAGGGAAGGGGGAAATCAGCCCCAGCATTTT.

The gene calls are TRBV18 and TRBJ2-3; possible D gene TRBD2, 5 bases. This CDR3 comprises 17 residues. CDR1 and CDR2 from the germline V gene are KGHSH and LQKENI. Between the trimmed V and J ends, which lost 6 bases and 1 base, there was a span of 20 bases. In DNA form, the CDR3 reads TGTGCCAGCTCTCCCTCTGGAGGCAGTCTAGGCACAGATACGCAGTATTTT. Its protein is CASSPSGGSLGTDTQYF.

This chain joins TRBV28 and TRBJ1-2; D remains unclear. CDR1 is MDHEN and CDR2 is SYDVKM in the germline V gene. CDR3 length: 12 residues. Trimming took 6 bases from V and 8 from J, leaving 13 bases between them. The CDR3 DNA is TGTGCCAGCAGAGTGGCCGGGTTGGGCTACACCTTC. Its translation is CASRVAGLGYTF.

V and J are TRBV5-4 and TRBJ2-3, with 11 bases aligning to TRBD2. The length of the CDR3 is 16 residues. With 4 bases clipped from V and 1 base from J, the junction kept 5 bases outside the gene matches. The germline V gene encodes CDR1 SGHNT and CDR2 YYREEE (reference sequence). The CDR3 sequence is CASSAGLAGRTDTQYF. The CDR3 nucleotides are TGTGCCAGCAGCGCCGGACTAGCGGGCCGCACAGATACGCAGTATTTT.

A word on this clone: The junction and the germline gene differ at one end; a read error may be behind it. J is TRBJ2-7 and V is TRBV7-9, with 7 positions matching TRBD1. The CDR3 consists of 12 residues. Germline values: CDR1 SEHNR, CDR2 FQNEAQ (reference sequence). The CDR3 nucleotides are TGTTCCAGCAGTCTAGGGGGCGACGAGCAGTACTTC. Its translation: CSSSLGGDEQYF.

The CDR3 coding sequence is TGCGCCAGCAGCCAAGATTTTCCTGTCGGCGGGGAGCTGTTTTTT. Its translation: CASSQDFPVGGELFF. The J gene is TRBJ2-2, the V gene TRBV4-1; D ambiguous. The CDR3 spans 15 residues. V lost 0 bases and J 7 bases, leaving 12 bases between the germline ends. Germline values: CDR1 MGHRA, CDR2 YSYEKL.

The chain has TRBV15 and TRBJ2-3; 8 bases match TRBD2. Germline CDR1 and CDR2: LNHNV and YYDKDF (reference sequence). Losses at the gene ends were 5 bases for V and 1 base for J; bases not matched to a gene: 8. This CDR3 is built from 16 residues. CDR3 bases: TGTGCCACCAGCCCCCAGGGACTAGGGGGCACAGATACGCAGTATTTT. Translation: CATSPQGLGGTDTQYF.

The chain is built from TRBV9 and TRBJ1-2; maybe TRBD1 (6 bases). This CDR3 has 15 residues. Germline V gene lookup returns CDR1 SGDLS and CDR2 YYNGEE. V was shortened by 4 bases and J by 5 bases, with 18 bases between the two germline ends. CDR3 sequence reads: CASSPGGGGSYGYTF. For the CDR3, the DNA is TGTGCCAGCAGCCCCGGCGGGGGGGGCTCATATGGCTACACCTTC.

This chain connects TRBV2 to TRBJ2-3; a possible D gene is TRBD2 (6 bases). This CDR3 contains 17 residues. Trimming took off 8 bases at V and 2 bases at J, with 23 bases between the two ends. Germline V gives CDR1 SNHLY, CDR2 FYNNEI. This chain's CDR3 is CASRGLKGSAITDTQYF. Here the CDR3 DNA reads TGTGCCAGCCGGGGGTTGAAGGGAAGTGCTATCACAGATACGCAGTATTTT.